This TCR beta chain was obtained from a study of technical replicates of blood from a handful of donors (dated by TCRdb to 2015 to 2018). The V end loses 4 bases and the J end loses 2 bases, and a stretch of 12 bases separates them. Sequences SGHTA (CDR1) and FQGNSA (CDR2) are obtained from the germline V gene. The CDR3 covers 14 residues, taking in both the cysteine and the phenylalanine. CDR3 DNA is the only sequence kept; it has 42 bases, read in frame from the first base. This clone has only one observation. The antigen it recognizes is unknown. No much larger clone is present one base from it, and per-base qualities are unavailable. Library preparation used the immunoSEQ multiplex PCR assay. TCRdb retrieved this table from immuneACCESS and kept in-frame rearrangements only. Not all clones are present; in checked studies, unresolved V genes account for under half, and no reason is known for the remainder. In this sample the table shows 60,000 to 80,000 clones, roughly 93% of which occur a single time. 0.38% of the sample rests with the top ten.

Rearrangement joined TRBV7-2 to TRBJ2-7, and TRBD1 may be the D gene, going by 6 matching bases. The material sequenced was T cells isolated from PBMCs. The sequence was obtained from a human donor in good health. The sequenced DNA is TGTGCCAGCAGCTCCCGGGACAACCCCTACGAGCAGTACTTC. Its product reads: CASSSRDNPYEQYF.